The subject of this entry is one TCR beta chain. Its matching antigen is unknown. From germline, CDR1 is LGHNA and CDR2 YSLEER. The CDR3 contains 14 residues. Trimming took 0 bases from V and 12 from J; bases not matched to a gene: 7. These data come from a study of Ad26.COV2.S vaccination and SARS-CoV-2 variants. Treatment noted: 15 to 20 received Ad26.COV2.S at low or high dose, single or two shots; several received placebo; per-sample allocation not given. Samples came from day 63 after the first vaccine or placebo injection. Some clones are missing from TCRdb's copy, which holds only in-frame ones; the method was immunoSEQ multiplex PCR. The table has 400,000 to 450,000 clones, 80% to 95% seen once; the top ten hold more than 1.5%. Overall study results and limits: Participants in the vaccine arm had higher spike-specific TCR breadth; placebo recipients had lower. Possible underestimation of total T cell responses by the TCR breadth and depth analyses was noted.

Sequences were derived from peripheral blood, sampled in a trial of Ad26.COV2.S vaccine versus placebo. This sequence originates from a person between 18 and 60 years old who received the Ad26.COV2.S COVID-19 vaccine or a placebo. The chain uses TRBV4-3 and TRBJ1-4; 7 bases fit TRBD1. CDR3 nucleotide sequence: TGCGCCAGCAGCCAAGATGGAGGGACAGCGGAACTGTTTTTT. This sequence encodes CASSQDGGTAELFF.